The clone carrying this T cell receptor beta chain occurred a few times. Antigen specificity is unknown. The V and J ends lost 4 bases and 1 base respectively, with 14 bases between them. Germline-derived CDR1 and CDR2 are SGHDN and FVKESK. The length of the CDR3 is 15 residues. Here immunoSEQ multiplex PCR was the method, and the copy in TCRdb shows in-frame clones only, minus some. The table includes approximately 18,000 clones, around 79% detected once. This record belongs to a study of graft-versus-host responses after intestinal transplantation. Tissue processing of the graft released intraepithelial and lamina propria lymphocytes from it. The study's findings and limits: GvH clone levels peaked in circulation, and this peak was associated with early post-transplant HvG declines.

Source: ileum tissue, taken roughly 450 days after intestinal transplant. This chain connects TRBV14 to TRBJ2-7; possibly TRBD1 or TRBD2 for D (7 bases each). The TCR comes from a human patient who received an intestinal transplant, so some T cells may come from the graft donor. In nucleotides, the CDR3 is TGTGCCAGCAGCCCAGGGGGGGCCTCGTCCTACGAGCAGTACTTC. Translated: CASSPGGASSYEQYF.